The rows below give T cell receptor beta chains drawn from one sample of a study of cytomegalovirus exposure and HLA in healthy donors. Only in-frame clones appear in the TCRdb table, and some are missing; sequencing was by immunoSEQ multiplex PCR. This sample carries fewer than 250,000 clones, around four fifths of them seen once, and the ten largest clones take around 15%. What was sequenced was PBMCs. These receptors all stem from a woman aged 25 to 39 in good health and CMV-seropositive. Each CDR3 is given with its conserved first and last residue. D genes are given only for firm matches. Only part of the rows carry a size: once, few, many, or a class if the clone is expanded.

v_call: TRBV25-1
j_call: TRBJ2-5
cdr3_length: 13
d_call: .
clone_size: .
cdr3_aa: CASSASGVETQYF
cdr3_nt: TGTGCCAGCAGTGCCTCAGGGGTAGAGACCCAGTACTTC

v_call: TRBV4-2
j_call: TRBJ2-1
cdr3_length: 12
d_call: .
clone_size: .
cdr3_aa: CASKAGTNEQFF
cdr3_nt: TGTGCCAGCAAGGCAGGGACCAATGAGCAGTTCTTC

v_call: TRBV19
j_call: TRBJ2-1
cdr3_length: 15
d_call: TRBD2
clone_size: .
cdr3_aa: CASSTGLADYNEQFF
cdr3_nt: TGTGCCAGTAGTACTGGACTAGCGGACTACAATGAGCAGTTCTTC

v_call: TRBV11-3
j_call: TRBJ2-5
cdr3_length: 17
d_call: TRBD2
clone_size: .
cdr3_aa: CASSLGKTSGSQETQYF
cdr3_nt: TGTGCCAGCAGCTTAGGGAAAACTAGCGGGTCTCAAGAGACCCAGTACTTC

v_call: TRBV19
j_call: TRBJ2-7
cdr3_length: 15
d_call: .
clone_size: .
cdr3_aa: CASSVQVGGAYEQYF
cdr3_nt: TGTGCCAGTAGTGTACAGGTCGGGGGCGCCTACGAGCAGTACTTC

v_call: TRBV9
j_call: TRBJ2-7
cdr3_length: 14
d_call: TRBD2
clone_size: .
cdr3_aa: CASSGLAGPYEQYF
cdr3_nt: TGTGCCAGCTCCGGACTAGCGGGCCCCTACGAGCAGTACTTC

v_call: TRBV30
j_call: TRBJ2-7
cdr3_length: 12
d_call: .
clone_size: .
cdr3_aa: CAWRDNSYEQYF
cdr3_nt: TGTGCCTGGCGGGACAACTCCTACGAGCAGTACTTC

v_call: TRBV6-5
j_call: TRBJ2-5
cdr3_length: 16
d_call: TRBD1
clone_size: .
cdr3_aa: CASSYSRRTGQTTQYF
cdr3_nt: TGTGCCAGCAGTTACTCCCGTCGGACAGGGCAAACGACCCAGTACTTC

v_call: TRBV11-3
j_call: TRBJ2-7
cdr3_length: 16
d_call: TRBD2
clone_size: .
cdr3_aa: CASSPIPGTSGRASYF
cdr3_nt: TGTGCCAGCAGTCCCATCCCCGGGACTAGCGGGAGGGCATCGTACTTC

v_call: TRBV6-1
j_call: TRBJ1-3
cdr3_length: 15
d_call: .
clone_size: .
cdr3_aa: CASSELQAPGNTIYF
cdr3_nt: TGTGCCAGCAGTGAGTTACAGGCTCCTGGAAACACCATATATTTT

v_call: TRBV27
j_call: TRBJ2-3
cdr3_length: 12
d_call: .
clone_size: once
cdr3_aa: CATQTQADTQYF
cdr3_nt: TGTGCCACCCAGACACAAGCAGATACGCAGTATTTT

v_call: TRBV9
j_call: TRBJ1-2
cdr3_length: 17
d_call: TRBD1
clone_size: .
cdr3_aa: CASSATPRMDRGYGYTF
cdr3_nt: TGTGCCAGCAGCGCAACCCCTAGGATGGACAGGGGTTATGGCTACACCTTC

v_call: TRBV25-1
j_call: TRBJ1-1
cdr3_length: 14
d_call: TRBD1
clone_size: .
cdr3_aa: CASSTWTGSTEAFF
cdr3_nt: TGTGCCAGCAGTACCTGGACAGGGAGCACTGAAGCTTTCTTT

v_call: TRBV10-3
j_call: TRBJ2-7
cdr3_length: 14
d_call: TRBD1
clone_size: once
cdr3_aa: CAIAETGGGYEQYF
cdr3_nt: TGTGCCATCGCTGAGACAGGGGGCGGCTACGAGCAGTACTTC

v_call: TRBV2
j_call: TRBJ1-2
cdr3_length: 13
d_call: .
clone_size: .
cdr3_aa: CASGIEGFRGYTF
cdr3_nt: TGTGCCAGCGGTATCGAGGGTTTTCGTGGCTACACCTTC

v_call: TRBV11-2
j_call: TRBJ2-3
cdr3_length: 16
d_call: .
clone_size: .
cdr3_aa: CASSLVRGTSTDTQYF
cdr3_nt: TGTGCCAGCAGCTTAGTCCGGGGGACTAGCACAGATACGCAGTATTTT

v_call: TRBV2
j_call: TRBJ2-2
cdr3_length: 15
d_call: .
clone_size: .
cdr3_aa: CASNPGTRNTGELFF
cdr3_nt: TGTGCCAGCAACCCCGGGACCCGTAACACCGGGGAGCTGTTTTTT

v_call: TRBV6-6
j_call: TRBJ2-7
cdr3_length: 14
d_call: TRBD1
clone_size: .
cdr3_aa: CASSTGQAGREQYF
cdr3_nt: TGTGCCAGCAGTACGGGACAGGCGGGGAGGGAGCAGTACTTC

v_call: TRBV5-6
j_call: TRBJ2-5
cdr3_length: 15
d_call: .
clone_size: .
cdr3_aa: CASSSGGTVQETQYF
cdr3_nt: TGTGCCAGCAGCTCAGGGGGGACAGTCCAAGAGACCCAGTACTTC

v_call: TRBV10-1
j_call: TRBJ1-1
cdr3_length: 14
d_call: .
clone_size: .
cdr3_aa: CASSPGPQATEAFF
cdr3_nt: TGCGCCAGCAGTCCGGGACCGCAGGCCACTGAAGCTTTCTTT

v_call: TRBV19
j_call: TRBJ1-5
cdr3_length: 14
d_call: .
clone_size: .
cdr3_aa: CASSPPTTSERQHF
cdr3_nt: TGTGCCAGTAGTCCCCCGACGACGAGTGAGCGCCAGCATTTT

v_call: TRBV2
j_call: TRBJ2-3
cdr3_length: 15
d_call: TRBD2
clone_size: .
cdr3_aa: CASRIGGSSADTQYF
cdr3_nt: TGTGCCAGCAGAATCGGCGGGAGTAGCGCAGATACGCAGTATTTT

v_call: TRBV4-1
j_call: TRBJ1-1
cdr3_length: 14
d_call: .
clone_size: .
cdr3_aa: CASSLNGGKTEAFF
cdr3_nt: TGCGCCAGCAGCCTAAACGGAGGGAAAACTGAAGCTTTCTTT

v_call: TRBV7-6
j_call: TRBJ2-7
cdr3_length: 15
d_call: .
clone_size: .
cdr3_aa: CASSLFRDTGAEQYF
cdr3_nt: TGTGCCAGCAGCCTATTCCGGGACACAGGTGCGGAGCAGTACTTC

v_call: TRBV27
j_call: TRBJ2-7
cdr3_length: 15
d_call: TRBD2
clone_size: few
cdr3_aa: CASNNRGVRVYEQYF
cdr3_nt: TGTGCCAGCAACAATCGGGGGGTAAGGGTTTACGAGCAGTACTTC

v_call: TRBV4-1
j_call: TRBJ2-1
cdr3_length: 17
d_call: .
clone_size: .
cdr3_aa: CASSYRRQVSSYNEQFF
cdr3_nt: TGCGCCAGCAGCTACCGCCGACAGGTGTCTTCCTACAATGAGCAGTTCTTC

v_call: TRBV18
j_call: TRBJ1-4
cdr3_length: 14
d_call: .
clone_size: .
cdr3_aa: CASSDNQSTEKLFF
cdr3_nt: TGTGCCAGCTCAGATAATCAGAGTACTGAAAAACTGTTTTTT

v_call: TRBV7-8
j_call: TRBJ1-2
cdr3_length: 11
d_call: TRBD1
clone_size: .
cdr3_aa: CASSSGGGYTF
cdr3_nt: TGTGCCAGCAGCTCAGGGGGTGGCTACACCTTC

v_call: TRBV5-4
j_call: TRBJ2-2
cdr3_length: 16
d_call: .
clone_size: .
cdr3_aa: CASSLAGGESTGELFF
cdr3_nt: TGTGCCAGCAGCTTGGCCGGAGGCGAGTCCACCGGGGAGCTGTTTTTT

v_call: TRBV27
j_call: TRBJ2-1
cdr3_length: 11
d_call: .
clone_size: .
cdr3_aa: CASDFAGKQFF
cdr3_nt: TGTGCCAGCGATTTCGCGGGGAAGCAGTTCTTC

v_call: TRBV7-8
j_call: TRBJ2-7
cdr3_length: 15
d_call: .
clone_size: .
cdr3_aa: CASSLGITGSYEQYF
cdr3_nt: TGTGCCAGCAGCTTAGGAATCACGGGTTCCTACGAGCAGTACTTC

v_call: TRBV30
j_call: TRBJ2-2
cdr3_length: 14
d_call: .
clone_size: .
cdr3_aa: CAWSQQDRTGELFF
cdr3_nt: TGTGCCTGGAGTCAACAGGACCGGACCGGGGAGCTGTTTTTT

v_call: TRBV5-1
j_call: TRBJ2-7
cdr3_length: 12
d_call: TRBD1
clone_size: .
cdr3_aa: CASSPPTGGQYF
cdr3_nt: TGCGCCAGCAGCCCTCCCACAGGGGGGCAGTACTTC

v_call: TRBV11-2
j_call: TRBJ1-1
cdr3_length: 14
d_call: .
clone_size: .
cdr3_aa: CASSLRGSDTEAFF
cdr3_nt: TGTGCCAGCAGCCTCCGGGGAAGTGACACTGAAGCTTTCTTT

v_call: TRBV2
j_call: TRBJ1-1
cdr3_length: 14
d_call: .
clone_size: few
cdr3_aa: CASRLSSGNTEAFF
cdr3_nt: TGTGCCAGCAGGTTAAGTTCAGGTAACACTGAAGCTTTCTTT

v_call: TRBV9
j_call: TRBJ2-3
cdr3_length: 14
d_call: .
clone_size: .
cdr3_aa: CASGGGVLTDTQYF
cdr3_nt: TGTGCCAGCGGTGGCGGAGTCCTCACAGATACGCAGTATTTT

v_call: TRBV9
j_call: TRBJ1-2
cdr3_length: 15
d_call: TRBD1
clone_size: .
cdr3_aa: CASSASGTGGDGYTF
cdr3_nt: TGTGCCAGCAGCGCCTCCGGGACAGGGGGCGATGGCTACACCTTC

v_call: TRBV11-2
j_call: TRBJ1-1
cdr3_length: 14
d_call: .
clone_size: .
cdr3_aa: CASSLSAGDTEAFF
cdr3_nt: TGTGCCAGCAGCCTCTCAGCAGGAGACACTGAAGCTTTCTTT

v_call: TRBV2
j_call: TRBJ1-4
cdr3_length: 16
d_call: TRBD1
clone_size: .
cdr3_aa: CATARRGTATNEKLFF
cdr3_nt: TGTGCCACCGCCCGCAGGGGGACAGCAACTAATGAAAAACTGTTTTTT

v_call: TRBV9
j_call: TRBJ2-2
cdr3_length: 14
d_call: .
clone_size: once
cdr3_aa: CASSAAAGTGELFF
cdr3_nt: TGTGCCAGCAGCGCGGCGGCCGGGACCGGGGAGCTGTTTTTT

v_call: TRBV2
j_call: TRBJ1-5
cdr3_length: 15
d_call: .
clone_size: .
cdr3_aa: CASSEKGYSNQPQHF
cdr3_nt: TGTGCCAGCAGTGAAAAAGGGTATAGCAATCAGCCCCAGCATTTT

v_call: TRBV27
j_call: TRBJ1-5
cdr3_length: 15
d_call: .
clone_size: .
cdr3_aa: CASSNSPYSNQPQHF
cdr3_nt: TGTGCCAGCAGCAACAGTCCATATAGCAATCAGCCCCAGCATTTT

v_call: TRBV4-2
j_call: TRBJ1-2
cdr3_length: 14
d_call: .
clone_size: once
cdr3_aa: CASSRYSANYGYTF
cdr3_nt: TGTGCCAGCAGCCGATATTCAGCTAACTATGGCTACACCTTC

v_call: TRBV30
j_call: TRBJ1-1
cdr3_length: 14
d_call: TRBD1
clone_size: .
cdr3_aa: CAGETGVPSREAFF
cdr3_nt: TGTGCCGGAGAGACAGGGGTTCCTAGCCGCGAAGCTTTCTTT

v_call: TRBV27
j_call: TRBJ2-7
cdr3_length: 15
d_call: .
clone_size: .
cdr3_aa: CASSLFGGSSYEQYF
cdr3_nt: TGTGCCAGCAGTTTATTTGGCGGTAGCTCCTACGAGCAGTACTTC

v_call: TRBV6-1
j_call: TRBJ1-5
cdr3_length: 15
d_call: TRBD1
clone_size: .
cdr3_aa: CATYGQDYSNQPQHF
cdr3_nt: TGTGCCACCTACGGACAGGACTATAGCAATCAGCCCCAGCATTTT

v_call: TRBV5-4
j_call: TRBJ2-2
cdr3_length: 15
d_call: .
clone_size: few
cdr3_aa: CASSLAARGTGELFF
cdr3_nt: TGTGCCAGCAGCTTGGCGGCCAGGGGCACCGGGGAGCTGTTTTTT

v_call: TRBV27
j_call: TRBJ2-1
cdr3_length: 11
d_call: .
clone_size: .
cdr3_aa: CMTDSYNEQFF
cdr3_nt: TGTATGACAGACTCCTACAATGAGCAGTTCTTC

v_call: TRBV29-1
j_call: TRBJ1-2
cdr3_length: 11
d_call: TRBD1
clone_size: .
cdr3_aa: CSVAQGYGYTF
cdr3_nt: TGCAGCGTTGCACAGGGGTACGGCTACACCTTC

v_call: TRBV6-5
j_call: TRBJ1-2
cdr3_length: 15
d_call: .
clone_size: once
cdr3_aa: CASSATGPSGYGYTF
cdr3_nt: TGTGCCAGCAGTGCCACCGGGCCGTCGGGCTATGGCTACACCTTC